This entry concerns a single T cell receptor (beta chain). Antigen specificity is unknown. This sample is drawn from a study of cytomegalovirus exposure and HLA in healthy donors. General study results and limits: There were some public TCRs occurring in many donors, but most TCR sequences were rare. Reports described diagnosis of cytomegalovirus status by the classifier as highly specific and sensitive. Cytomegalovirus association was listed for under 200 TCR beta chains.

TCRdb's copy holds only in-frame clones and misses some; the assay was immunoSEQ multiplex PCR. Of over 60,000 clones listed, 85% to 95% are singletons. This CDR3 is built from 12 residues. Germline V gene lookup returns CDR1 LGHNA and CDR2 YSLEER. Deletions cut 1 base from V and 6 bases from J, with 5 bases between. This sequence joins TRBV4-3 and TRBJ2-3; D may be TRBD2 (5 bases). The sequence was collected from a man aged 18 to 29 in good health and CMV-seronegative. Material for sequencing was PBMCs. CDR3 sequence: CASSQGGDTQYF. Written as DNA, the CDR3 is TGCGCCAGCAGCCAAGGCGGGGATACGCAGTATTTT.